This TCR beta chain was found in a study of blood T cell repertoires in COVID-19. Overall study context: Nucleic acid was either cDNA or gDNA, and it came from T cells, B-cell-depleted T cells, or PBMCs.

Remarks on this clone: Other DNA sequences of this sample code for an identical CDR3.

The V and J ends lost 2 bases and 6 bases respectively, with 9 bases between them. This CDR3 spans 13 amino acids. Original processing methods: Reference gene primer amplification yielded estimated nucleated cell counts. Some clones are missing from TCRdb's copy, which holds only in-frame ones; the method was immunoSEQ multiplex PCR. The DNA gave D and trimming, while V, J and clone size come from that table. The sample holds roughly 440,000 clones, about 91% seen once. The chain is built from TRBV12-3 or TRBV12-4 and TRBJ2-3; TRBD2 is a possible D gene (6 bases). Sequenced sample: peripheral blood. This clonotype originated in a woman between 50 and 59 years old with COVID-19, enrolled during active disease. The CDR3 loop reads CASSLQGGDTQYF. CDR3 bases: TGTGCCAGCAGTTTACAGGGAGGTGATACGCAGTATTTT.